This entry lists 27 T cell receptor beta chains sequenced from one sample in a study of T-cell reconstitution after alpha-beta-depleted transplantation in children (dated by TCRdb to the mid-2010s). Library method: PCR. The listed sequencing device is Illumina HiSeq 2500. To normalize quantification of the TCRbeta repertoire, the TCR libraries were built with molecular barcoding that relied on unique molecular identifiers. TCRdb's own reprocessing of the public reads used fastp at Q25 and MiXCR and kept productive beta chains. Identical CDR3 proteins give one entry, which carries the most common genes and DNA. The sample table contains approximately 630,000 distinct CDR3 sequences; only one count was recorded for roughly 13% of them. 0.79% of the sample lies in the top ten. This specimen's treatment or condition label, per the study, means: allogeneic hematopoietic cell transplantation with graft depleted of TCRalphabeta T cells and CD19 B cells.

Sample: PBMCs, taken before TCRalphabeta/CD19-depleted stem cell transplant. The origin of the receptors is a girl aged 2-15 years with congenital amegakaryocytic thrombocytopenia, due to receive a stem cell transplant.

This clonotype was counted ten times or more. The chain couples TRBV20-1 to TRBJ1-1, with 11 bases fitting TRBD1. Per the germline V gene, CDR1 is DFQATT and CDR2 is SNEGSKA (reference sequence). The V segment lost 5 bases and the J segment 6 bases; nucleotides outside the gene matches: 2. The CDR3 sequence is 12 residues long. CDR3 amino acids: CSAGQGASEAFF. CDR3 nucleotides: TGCAGTGCTGGACAGGGGGCTTCTGAAGCTTTCTTT.

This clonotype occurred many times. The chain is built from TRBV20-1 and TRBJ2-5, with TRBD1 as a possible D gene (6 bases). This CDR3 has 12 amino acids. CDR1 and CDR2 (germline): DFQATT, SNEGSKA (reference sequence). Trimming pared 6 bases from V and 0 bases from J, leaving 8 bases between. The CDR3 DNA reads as TGCAGTGCAGGGGGATACCAAGAGACCCAGTACTTC. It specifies CSAGGYQETQYF.

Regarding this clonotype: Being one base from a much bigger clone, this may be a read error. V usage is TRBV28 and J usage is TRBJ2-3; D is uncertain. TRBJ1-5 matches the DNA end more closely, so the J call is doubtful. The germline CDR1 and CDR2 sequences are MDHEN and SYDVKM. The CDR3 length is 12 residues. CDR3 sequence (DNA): TGTGCCAGCAGTTTATCTCAGGTTCCGCAGCATTTT. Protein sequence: CASSLSQVPQHF.

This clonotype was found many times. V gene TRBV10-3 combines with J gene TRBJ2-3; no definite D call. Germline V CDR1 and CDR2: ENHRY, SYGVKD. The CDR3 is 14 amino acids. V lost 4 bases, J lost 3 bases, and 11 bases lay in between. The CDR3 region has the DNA TGTGCCATCAGTGGCGAGGTGGGGACAGATACGCAGTATTTT. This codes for CAISGEVGTDTQYF.

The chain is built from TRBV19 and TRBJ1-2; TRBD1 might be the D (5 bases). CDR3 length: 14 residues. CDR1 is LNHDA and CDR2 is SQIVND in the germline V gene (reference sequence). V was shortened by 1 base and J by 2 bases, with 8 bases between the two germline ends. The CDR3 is CASSIAGSNYGYTF. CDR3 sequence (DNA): TGTGCCAGTAGTATAGCAGGGTCGAACTATGGCTACACCTTC.

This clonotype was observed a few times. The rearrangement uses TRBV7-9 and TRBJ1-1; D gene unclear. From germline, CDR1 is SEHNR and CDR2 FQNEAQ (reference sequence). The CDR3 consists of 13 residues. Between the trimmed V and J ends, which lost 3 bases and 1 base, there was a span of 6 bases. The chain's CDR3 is CASSFIENTEAFF. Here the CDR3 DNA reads TGTGCCAGCAGCTTCATAGAGAACACTGAAGCTTTCTTT.

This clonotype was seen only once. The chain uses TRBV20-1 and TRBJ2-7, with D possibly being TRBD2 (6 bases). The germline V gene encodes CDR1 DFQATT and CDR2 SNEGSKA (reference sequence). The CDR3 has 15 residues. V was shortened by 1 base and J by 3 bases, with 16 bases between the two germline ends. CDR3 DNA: TGCAGTGCTAGAGTACGACGGGGGAGGATCTACGAGCAGTACTTC. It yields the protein CSARVRRGRIYEQYF.

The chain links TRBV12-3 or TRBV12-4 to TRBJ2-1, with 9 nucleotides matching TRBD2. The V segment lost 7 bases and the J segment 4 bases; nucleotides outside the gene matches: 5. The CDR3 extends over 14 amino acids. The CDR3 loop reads CASTISGSYNEQFF. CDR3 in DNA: TGTGCCAGCACCATTAGCGGGAGTTACAATGAGCAGTTCTTC.

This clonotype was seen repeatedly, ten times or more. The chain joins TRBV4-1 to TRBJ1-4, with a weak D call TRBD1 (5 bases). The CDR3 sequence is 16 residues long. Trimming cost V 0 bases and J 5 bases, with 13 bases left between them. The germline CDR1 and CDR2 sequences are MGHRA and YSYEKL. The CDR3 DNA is TGCGCCAGCAGCCAAGAATCTCGGGACGTGAATGAAAAACTGTTTTTT. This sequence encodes CASSQESRDVNEKLFF.

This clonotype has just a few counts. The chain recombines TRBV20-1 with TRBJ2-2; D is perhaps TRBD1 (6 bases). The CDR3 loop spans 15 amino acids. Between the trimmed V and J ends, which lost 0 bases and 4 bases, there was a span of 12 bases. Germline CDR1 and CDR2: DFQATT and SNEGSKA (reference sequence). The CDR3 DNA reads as TGCAGTGCTAGAGATTACAGGGTCGGCACCGGGGAGCTGTTTTTT. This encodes CSARDYRVGTGELFF.

As DNA, the CDR3 is TGTGCCAGCAGTGAAAAATGGGGGTCCCCCTACGAGCAGTACTTC. Translated, it gives CASSEKWGSPYEQYF. The V gene is TRBV25-1, the J gene TRBJ2-7, with D perhaps given as TRBD1 or TRBD2 (5 bases each). The CDR3 loop spans 15 amino acids. CDR1 and CDR2 (germline): MGHDK, SYGVNS. V was clipped by 2 bases and J by 2 bases, with 13 bases between them.

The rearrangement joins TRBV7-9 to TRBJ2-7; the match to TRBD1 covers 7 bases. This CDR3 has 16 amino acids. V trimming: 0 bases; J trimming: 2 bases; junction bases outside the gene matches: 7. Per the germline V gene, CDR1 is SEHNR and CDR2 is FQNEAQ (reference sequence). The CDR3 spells CASSLAADRYPYEQYF. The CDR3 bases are TGTGCCAGCAGCTTAGCCGCGGACAGGTATCCCTACGAGCAGTACTTC.

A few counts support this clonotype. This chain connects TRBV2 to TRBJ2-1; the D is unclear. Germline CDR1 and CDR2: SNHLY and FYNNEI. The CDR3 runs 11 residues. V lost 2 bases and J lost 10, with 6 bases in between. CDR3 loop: CASSELVEQFF. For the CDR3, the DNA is TGTGCCAGCAGTGAATTGGTGGAGCAGTTCTTC.

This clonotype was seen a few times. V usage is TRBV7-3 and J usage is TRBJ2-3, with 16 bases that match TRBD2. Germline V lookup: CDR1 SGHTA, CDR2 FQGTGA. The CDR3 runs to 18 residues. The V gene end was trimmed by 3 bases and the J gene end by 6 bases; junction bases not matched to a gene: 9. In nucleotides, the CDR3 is TGTGCCAGCAGCTTGGACGGGACTAGCGGGAGGGCCGCGGATACGCAGTATTTT. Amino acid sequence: CASSLDGTSGRAADTQYF.

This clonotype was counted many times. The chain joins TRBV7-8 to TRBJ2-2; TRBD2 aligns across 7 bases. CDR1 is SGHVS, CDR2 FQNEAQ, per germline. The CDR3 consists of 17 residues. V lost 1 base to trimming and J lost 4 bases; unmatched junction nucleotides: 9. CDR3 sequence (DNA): TGTGCCAGCAGCTTAGGGGAGAGACTAGCCACCACCGGGGAGCTGTTTTTT. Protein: CASSLGERLATTGELFF. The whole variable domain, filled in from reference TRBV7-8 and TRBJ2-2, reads GAGVSQSPRYKVAKRGQDVALRCDPISGHVSLFWYQQALGQGPEFLTYFQNEAQLDKSGLPSDRFFAERPEGSVSTLKIQRTQQEDSAVYLCASSLGERLATTGELFFGEGSRLTVL.

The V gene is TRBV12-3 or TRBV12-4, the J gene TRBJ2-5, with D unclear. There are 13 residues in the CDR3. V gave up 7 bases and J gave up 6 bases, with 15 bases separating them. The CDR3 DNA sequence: TGTGCCAGCATTACCTCCCTCGGTCAGACCCAGTACTTC. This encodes CASITSLGQTQYF.

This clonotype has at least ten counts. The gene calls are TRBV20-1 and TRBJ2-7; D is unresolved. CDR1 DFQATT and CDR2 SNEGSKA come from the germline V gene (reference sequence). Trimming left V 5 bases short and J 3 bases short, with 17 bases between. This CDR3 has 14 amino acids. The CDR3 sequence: CSARQASNNYEQYF. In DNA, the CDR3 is TGCAGTGCTCGACAAGCATCCAACAACTACGAGCAGTACTTC.

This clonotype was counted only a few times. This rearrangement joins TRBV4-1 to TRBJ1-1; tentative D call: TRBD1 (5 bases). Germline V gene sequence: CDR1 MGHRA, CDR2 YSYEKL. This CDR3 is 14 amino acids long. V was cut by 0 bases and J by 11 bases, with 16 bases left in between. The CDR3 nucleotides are TGCGCCAGCAGCCAAGATAGGGGACCCTCAGTGGCTTTCTTT. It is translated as CASSQDRGPSVAFF.

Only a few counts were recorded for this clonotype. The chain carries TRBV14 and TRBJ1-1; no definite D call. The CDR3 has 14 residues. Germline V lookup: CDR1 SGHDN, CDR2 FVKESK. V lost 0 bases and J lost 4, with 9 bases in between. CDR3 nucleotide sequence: TGTGCCAGCAGCCAAGACAGGTCGAGCACTGAAGCTTTCTTT. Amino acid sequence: CASSQDRSSTEAFF.

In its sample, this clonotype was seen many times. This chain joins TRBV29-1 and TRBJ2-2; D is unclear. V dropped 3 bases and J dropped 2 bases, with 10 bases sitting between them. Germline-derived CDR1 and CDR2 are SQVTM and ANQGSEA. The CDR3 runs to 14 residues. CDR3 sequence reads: CSVEEQTNTGELFF. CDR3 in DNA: TGCAGCGTTGAGGAACAGACAAACACCGGGGAGCTGTTTTTT.

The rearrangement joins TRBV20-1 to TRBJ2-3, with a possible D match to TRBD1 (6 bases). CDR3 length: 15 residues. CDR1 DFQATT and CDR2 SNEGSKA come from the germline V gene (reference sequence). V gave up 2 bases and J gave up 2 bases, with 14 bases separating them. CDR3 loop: CSARPRDTYTDTQYF. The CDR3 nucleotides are TGCAGTGCTAGACCCAGGGACACTTACACAGATACGCAGTATTTT.

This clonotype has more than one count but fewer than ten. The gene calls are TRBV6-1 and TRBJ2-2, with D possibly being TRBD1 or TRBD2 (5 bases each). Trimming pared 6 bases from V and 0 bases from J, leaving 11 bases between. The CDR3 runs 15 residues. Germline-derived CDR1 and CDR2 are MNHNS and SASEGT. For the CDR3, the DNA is TGTGCCAGCAGATGGGACCTTGCGAACACCGGGGAGCTGTTTTTT. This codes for CASRWDLANTGELFF.

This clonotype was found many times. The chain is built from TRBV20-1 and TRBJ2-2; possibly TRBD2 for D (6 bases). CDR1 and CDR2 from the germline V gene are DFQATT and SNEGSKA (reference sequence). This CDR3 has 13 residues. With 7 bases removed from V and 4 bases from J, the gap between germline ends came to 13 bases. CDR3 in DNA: TGCAGTGTTCAGGAAGCGGGCACCGGGGAGCTGTTTTTT. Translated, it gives CSVQEAGTGELFF.

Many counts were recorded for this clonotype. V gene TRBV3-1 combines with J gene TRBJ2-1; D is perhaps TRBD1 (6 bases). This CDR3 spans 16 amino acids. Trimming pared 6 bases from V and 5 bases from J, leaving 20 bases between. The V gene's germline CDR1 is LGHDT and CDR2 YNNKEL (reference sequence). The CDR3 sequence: CASSNTLGTQHNEQFF. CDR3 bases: TGTGCCAGCAGTAACACCCTCGGGACACAGCACAATGAGCAGTTCTTC.

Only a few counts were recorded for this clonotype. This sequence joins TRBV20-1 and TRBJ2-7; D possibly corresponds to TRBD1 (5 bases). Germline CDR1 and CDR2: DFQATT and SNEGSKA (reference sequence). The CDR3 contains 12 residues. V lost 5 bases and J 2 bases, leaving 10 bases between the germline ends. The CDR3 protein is CSAAGSPYEQYF. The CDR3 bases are TGCAGTGCTGCAGGGTCGCCCTACGAGCAGTACTTC.

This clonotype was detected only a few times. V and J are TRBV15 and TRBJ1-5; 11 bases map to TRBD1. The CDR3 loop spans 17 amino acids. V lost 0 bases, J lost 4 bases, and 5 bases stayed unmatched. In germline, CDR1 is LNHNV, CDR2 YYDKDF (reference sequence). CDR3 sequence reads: CATSRDPGQGANQPQHF. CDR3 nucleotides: TGTGCCACCAGCAGAGATCCCGGACAGGGGGCAAATCAGCCCCAGCATTTT.

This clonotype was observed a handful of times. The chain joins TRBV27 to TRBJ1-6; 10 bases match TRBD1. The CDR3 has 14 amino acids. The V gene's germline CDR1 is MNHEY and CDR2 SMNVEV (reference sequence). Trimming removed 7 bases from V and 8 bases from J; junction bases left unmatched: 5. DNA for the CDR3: TGTGCCAGCACCGGGACAGGGGCCGATTCACCCCTCCACTTT. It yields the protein CASTGTGADSPLHF.